A single TCR beta chain is shown here with its context. This sample was taken from a study of cytomegalovirus exposure and HLA in healthy donors. Trimming at V came to 7 bases and at J to 5 bases, leaving 5 bases not matched to a gene. CDR1 and CDR2 (germline): SQVTM, ANQGSEA. There are 12 residues in the CDR3. The PCR made use of 60 Vbeta and 13 Jbeta primers. The protocol was immunoSEQ multiplex PCR, while the TCRdb copy is restricted to in-frame clones and leaves out a portion. The sample has 90,000 to 120,000 clones; 81% are singletons. The receptor was isolated from a man aged 30 to 45 in good health and CMV-seronegative. Sequenced sample: PBMCs. The gene calls are TRBV29-1 and TRBJ2-7, with 10 bases lining up with TRBD1. CDR3 in amino acids: CSARQGAHEQYF. CDR3 DNA sequence: TGCAGCGCTCGACAGGGGGCCCACGAGCAGTACTTC.